The source of this T cell receptor (beta chain) is a study of T cells in Graves' hyperthyroidism and ophthalmopathy. This clonotype was counted many times. What it recognizes is unknown. Relative to the germline gene, one junction end is altered; a read error may explain this. Amplification of TCR beta CDR3 regions used RNA as the template. The TCR CDR3 was amplified in a first-round RT-PCR using the HTBI primer set. Each CDR3 protein is one row after TCRdb ran MiXCR on the multiplex PCR reads. Counted here are 400,000 to 600,000 distinct CDR3 sequences, around 21% occurring once; the ten biggest clones make up about 30%. Overall study results and limits: Ophthalmopathy was model-predicted a median about 6.7 months pre-onset.

The germline V gene has CDR1 SNHLY and CDR2 FYNNEI. The CDR3 contains 12 residues. The chain has TRBV2 and TRBJ2-2, with TRBD2 as a possible D gene (5 bases). The TCR sequence derives from a man between 18 and 29 years old with Graves' hyperthyroidism. Sequencing was carried out using blood. As DNA, the CDR3 is TGCGCCAGCAGTGAGGGAGACGGGGAGCTGTTTTTT. This codes for CASSEGDGELFF.